This is a list of T cell receptor beta chains from one sample in a study of blood T cell repertoires in COVID-19. Some clones are missing from TCRdb's copy, which holds only in-frame ones; the method was immunoSEQ multiplex PCR. The sample includes about 150,000 clones, roughly 83% of them seen just once. Sequences were obtained from peripheral blood. The receptors shown here come from a woman aged 60-75 years with COVID-19, enrolled during active disease. Both conserved end residues are part of each CDR3. The order of the fields is V gene, D gene, clone size, J gene, CDR3 protein, CDR3 DNA. The D gene is left open where the match is weak. Size is omitted from some rows. Given values are once, few, many or a class for expanded clones.

TRBV27	NA	NA	TRBJ1-2	CASSLRGSYGYTF	TGTGCCAGCAGTTTACGGGGATCCTATGGCTACACCTTC
TRBV5-1	NA	NA	TRBJ1-1	CASSSRNTEAFF	TGCGCCAGCAGTTCGAGGAACACTGAAGCTTTCTTT
TRBV14	NA	NA	TRBJ1-3	CASSRGQFSGNTIYF	TGTGCCAGCAGCCGAGGACAGTTCTCTGGAAACACCATATATTTT
TRBV6-5	TRBD1	NA	TRBJ1-2	CASSGQGYGYTF	TGTGCCTCCTCGGGACAGGGCTATGGCTACACCTTC
TRBV10-3	NA	NA	TRBJ2-1	CASRDSSYNEQFF	TGTGCCTCGCGGGACAGCTCCTACAATGAGCAGTTCTTC
TRBV5-1	NA	NA	TRBJ1-2	CASSYRDSTSNYGYTF	TGCGCCAGCAGCTACCGGGACTCAACATCTAACTATGGCTACACCTTC
TRBV4-1	NA	NA	TRBJ2-3	CASSLLFGDTQYF	TGCGCCAGCAGTCTTCTGTTCGGAGATACGCAGTATTTT
TRBV27	NA	NA	TRBJ2-3	CASWGGQGMGTTQYF	TGTGCCAGCTGGGGTGGGCAGGGGATGGGGACTACGCAGTATTTT
TRBV9	TRBD2	NA	TRBJ2-5	CASSMRASGSETQYF	TGTGCCAGCAGCATGAGGGCTAGCGGGAGTGAGACCCAGTACTTC
TRBV6-5	TRBD1	NA	TRBJ1-6	CASCQGVNNSPLHF	TGTGCCAGCTGCCAGGGGGTAAATAATTCACCCCTCCACTTT
TRBV10-3	TRBD1	NA	TRBJ2-3	CAISPGQGTTDTQYF	TGTGCCATCAGCCCGGGACAGGGGACTACAGATACGCAGTATTTT
TRBV12-5	NA	NA	TRBJ1-1	CASGPWNTEAFF	TGTGCTAGTGGTCCATGGAACACTGAAGCTTTCTTT
TRBV19	NA	once	TRBJ1-5	CASSRAESNQPQHF	TGTGCCAGTAGTAGGGCCGAAAGCAATCAGCCCCAGCATTTT
TRBV6-5	TRBD2	NA	TRBJ2-1	CASQPGGLYNEQFF	TGTGCCAGCCAACCGGGGGGGCTCTACAATGAGCAGTTCTTC
TRBV2	TRBD1	NA	TRBJ1-5	CASSAQGANQPQHF	TGTGCCAGCAGTGCACAGGGGGCGAATCAGCCCCAGCATTTT
TRBV7-2	NA	NA	TRBJ2-1	CASSFYQGEQFF	TGTGCCAGCAGCTTCTACCAGGGAGAGCAGTTCTTC
TRBV6-5	NA	NA	TRBJ1-6	CASSPPGFRNSPLHF	TGTGCCAGCAGTCCCCCGGGGTTTCGGAATTCACCCCTCCACTTT
TRBV6-5	NA	once	TRBJ2-5	CASSYSNGGPQETQYF	TGTGCCAGCAGTTACTCAAACGGGGGACCTCAAGAGACCCAGTACTTC
TRBV11-1	TRBD2	NA	TRBJ2-3	CASREGLVTDTQYF	TGTGCCAGTCGGGAGGGACTAGTCACAGATACGCAGTATTTT
TRBV6-5	NA	NA	TRBJ1-1	CASSSDSEAFF	TGTGCCAGCAGTTCTGACAGCGAAGCTTTCTTT
TRBV4-1	NA	NA	TRBJ1-1	CASSPSGVSWSTEAFF	TGCGCCAGCAGCCCCTCCGGGGTTTCATGGAGCACTGAAGCTTTCTTT
TRBV23-1	NA	NA	TRBJ1-2	CASSHPNSYYGYTF	TGCGCCAGCAGTCACCCTAATTCCTACTATGGCTACACCTTC
TRBV11-2	TRBD2	NA	TRBJ2-1	CASSLTSGVTTMSQFF	TGTGCCAGCAGCTTAACTAGCGGGGTTACTACAATGAGCCAGTTCTTC
TRBV18	TRBD1	NA	TRBJ1-3	CASSQQQGALNTIYF	TGTGCCAGCTCACAACAACAGGGGGCCTTAAACACCATATATTTT
TRBV7-9	NA	NA	TRBJ1-1	CASHQETDLTEAFF	TGTGCCAGCCACCAAGAGACAGACCTCACTGAAGCTTTCTTT
TRBV3-1/TRBV3-2	TRBD1	once	TRBJ1-1	CASSQDSGGTEAFF	TGTGCCAGCAGCCAAGATTCAGGGGGCACTGAAGCTTTCTTT
TRBV9	TRBD1	NA	TRBJ2-7	CASSVVGTGTYEQYF	TGTGCCAGCAGCGTAGTGGGGACAGGGACCTACGAGCAGTACTTC
TRBV7-9	NA	NA	TRBJ1-2	CASSSEGSADYGYTF	TGTGCCAGCAGCTCCGAAGGAAGTGCGGACTATGGCTACACCTTC
TRBV27	NA	NA	TRBJ2-5	CASSPLQETQYF	TGTGCCAGCAGTCCGCTACAAGAGACCCAGTACTTC
TRBV10-3	NA	NA	TRBJ1-5	CAIVGTNQPQHF	TGTGCCATCGTGGGGACAAATCAGCCCCAGCATTTT
TRBV6-5	NA	NA	TRBJ1-1	CASFLAANTEAFF	TGTGCCAGCTTCCTCGCGGCTAACACTGAAGCTTTCTTT
TRBV6-1	TRBD1	few	TRBJ2-5	CASSEDRGRETQYF	TGTGCCAGCAGTGAAGACAGGGGGCGAGAGACCCAGTACTTC
TRBV5-6	TRBD1	NA	TRBJ1-1	CASSLAPGGTPNTEAFF	TGTGCCAGCAGCTTGGCGCCAGGGGGAACCCCTAACACTGAAGCTTTCTTT
TRBV2	NA	NA	TRBJ1-3	CASRSFAGNTIYF	TGTGCCAGCAGGAGTTTTGCTGGAAACACCATATATTTT
TRBV5-1	TRBD2	NA	TRBJ2-1	CASSLGPSGGVEQFF	TGCGCCAGCAGCTTGGGGCCTAGCGGGGGGGTTGAGCAGTTCTTC
TRBV9	NA	NA	TRBJ1-1	CASSPIDSYTEAFF	TGTGCCAGCAGCCCCATCGACAGTTACACTGAAGCTTTCTTT